The 22 T cell receptor beta chains below come from one sample, sequenced in a study of beta chain features in type 1 diabetes. As every portion of the isolated RNA was reverse transcribed, the sequencing read expressed TCRB transcripts. The table came from immunoSEQ multiplex PCR; TCRdb's copy has only in-frame clones and leaves some out. The table shows 160,000 or so clones, with roughly 10% occurring only once. No antigen has been assigned to these receptors. Study-wide findings and caveats: All four CD4+ subsets from Type 1 diabetes patients carried moderately but significantly shorter TCRB CDR3s.

Sequenced input: central memory CD4+ T cells from blood. All receptors come from a woman in her 30s with type 1 diabetes.

This sequence joins TRBV18 and TRBJ2-1, with 9 nucleotides matching TRBD1. The junction had 4 bases not matched to a gene; V was cut back by 6 bases and J by 7 bases. This CDR3 is built from 13 residues. Germline V CDR1 and CDR2: KGHSH, LQKENI. CDR3 nucleotide sequence: TGTGCCAGCTCCCCGACAGGGGGGAATGAGCAGTTCTTC. It yields the protein CASSPTGGNEQFF.

This sequence joins TRBV5-4 and TRBJ2-7; 12 bases map to TRBD2. Germline trimming cut 4 bases from V and 7 bases from J; bases unmatched to any gene: 12. The germline CDR1 and CDR2 sequences are SGHNT and YYREEE (reference sequence). This CDR3 is built from 16 residues. CDR3 residues: CASSKRLAGAPGEQYF. CDR3 nucleotide sequence: TGTGCCAGCAGCAAAAGACTAGCGGGAGCCCCCGGAGAGCAGTACTTC.

This clone was counted a single time. The chain combines TRBV5-1 with TRBJ2-7, with 7 bases aligning to TRBD2. The CDR3 runs to 13 residues. Germline lookup yields CDR1 SGHRS and CDR2 YFSETQ. The ends lost 0 bases at V and 7 bases at J; junction bases unmatched: 4. The CDR3 DNA follows: TGCGCCAGCAGCTTGGACCCAGCGGGGGAGCAGTACTTC. This gives the protein CASSLDPAGEQYF.

This chain uses TRBV5-6 with TRBJ1-1, with D perhaps matching TRBD1 (5 bases). Germline V CDR1 and CDR2: SGHDT, YYEEEE. This CDR3 is 18 amino acids long. V lost 0 bases to trimming and J lost 0 bases, with 18 bases between them. The CDR3 sequence: CASSLALGGGSMNTEAFF. CDR3 nucleotide sequence: TGTGCCAGCAGCTTGGCCCTGGGGGGTGGAAGTATGAACACTGAAGCTTTCTTT. Full variable domain (rest looked up from reference TRBV5-6 and TRBJ1-1): DAGVTQSPTHLIKTRGQQVTLRCSPKSGHDTVSWYQQALGQGPQFIFQYYEEEERQRGNFPDRFSGHQFPNYSSELNVNALLLGDSALYLCASSLALGGGSMNTEAFFGQGTRLTVV.

This rearrangement joins TRBV29-1 to TRBJ2-3; 7 bases are a match to TRBD1. The CDR3 contains 14 residues. Per germline, CDR1 SQVTM and CDR2 ANQGSEA. The trim removed 2 bases at V and 4 bases at J, leaving 6 bases unmatched. CDR3 DNA sequence: TGCAGCGTTGAAAAGGGGGCGAGCGCAGATACGCAGTATTTT. Protein sequence: CSVEKGASADTQYF.

The chain employs TRBV7-3 and TRBJ2-1; TRBD2 aligns across 9 bases. The CDR3 is 15 amino acids. Germline V gene lookup returns CDR1 SGHTA and CDR2 FQGTGA. After removal of 3 bases from V and 0 bases from J, the junction contained 0 bases not matched to a gene. Here the CDR3 DNA reads TGTGCCAGCAGCTTTAGCGGGAGCTCCTACAATGAGCAGTTCTTC. This gives the protein CASSFSGSSYNEQFF.

The chain carries TRBV10-3 and TRBJ1-3; no definite D call. V lost 11 bases and J lost 0, with 14 bases in between. The CDR3 length is 14 residues. Germline loops: CDR1 ENHRY, CDR2 SYGVKD. The DNA of the CDR3 is TGTGCCGCCGAAACGGGGAGCTCTGGAAACACCATATATTTT. The encoded protein is CAAETGSSGNTIYF.

This chain links TRBV5-4 with TRBJ2-2; TRBD2 is a possible D gene (6 bases). Germline lookup yields CDR1 SGHNT and CDR2 YYREEE (reference sequence). The CDR3 runs 14 residues. V dropped 4 bases and J dropped 7 bases, with 14 bases sitting between them. In DNA form, the CDR3 reads TGTGCCAGCAGCCCGGGAGTCGGGGTCGGGGAGCTGTTTTTT. Translation gives CASSPGVGVGELFF.

The rearrangement links TRBV25-1 to TRBJ1-3; 9 positions agree with TRBD1. The CDR3 contains 16 residues. V lost 1 base, J lost 3 bases, and 4 bases stayed unmatched. Germline V gives CDR1 MGHDK, CDR2 SYGVNS. The CDR3 region is CASSESGTGHGNTIYF. As DNA, the CDR3 is TGTGCCAGCAGTGAATCGGGGACAGGGCATGGAAACACCATATATTTT.

The rearrangement links TRBV7-3 to TRBJ2-1, with TRBD2 as a possible D gene (5 bases). V was pared by 4 bases and J by 6 bases, with 13 bases between. CDR1 is SGHTA, CDR2 FQGTGA, per germline. There are 14 residues in the CDR3. The CDR3 loop reads CASSSLPGSNEQFF. The CDR3 DNA is TGTGCCAGCAGCTCCCTTCCGGGGAGCAATGAGCAGTTCTTC.

The sample holds many counts of this clone. The chain joins TRBV30 to TRBJ1-3; the match to TRBD1 covers 9 bases. Trimming took 3 bases from V and 4 from J; bases not matched to a gene: 10. The CDR3 is 16 amino acids. CDR1 and CDR2 (germline): GTSNPN, SVGIG (reference sequence). CDR3 loop: CAWSQRDRDSGNTIYF. The CDR3 nucleotides are TGTGCCTGGAGCCAGAGGGACAGGGATTCGGGAAACACCATATATTTT.

This rearrangement joins TRBV5-1 to TRBJ1-2; D unclear. CDR1 and CDR2 (germline): SGHRS, YFSETQ. There are 12 residues in the CDR3. V gave up 0 bases and J gave up 5 bases, with 5 bases separating them. The CDR3 bases are TGCGCCAGCAGCTTGGGACTATATGGCTACACCTTC. Translated: CASSLGLYGYTF.

Only a few counts were recorded for this clone. J is TRBJ2-7 and V is TRBV28; 9 bases match TRBD2. In germline, CDR1 is MDHEN, CDR2 SYDVKM. Trimming removed 3 bases from V and 4 bases from J; junction bases left unmatched: 4. The CDR3 length is 14 residues. The CDR3 spells CASSLSSGIYEQYF. CDR3 sequence (DNA): TGTGCCAGCAGTTTGTCTAGCGGGATATACGAGCAGTACTTC.

This clone was counted between two and nine times. The chain has TRBV18 and TRBJ1-5; D may be TRBD1 (6 bases). This CDR3 region has 14 residues. From germline, CDR1 is KGHSH and CDR2 LQKENI. With 6 bases removed from V and 4 bases from J, the gap between germline ends came to 13 bases. The CDR3 sequence: CASSVDSINQPQHF. CDR3 nucleotide sequence: TGTGCCAGCTCGGTGGACAGTATTAATCAGCCCCAGCATTTT.

This clone was counted a few times. This may be a read error: a much more frequent sequence differs by one nucleotide. Other nucleotide sequences in the sample specify the same CDR3. This chain joins TRBV4-1 and TRBJ2-3; the D gene is possibly TRBD2 (5 bases). The V and J ends lost 1 base and 1 base respectively, with 9 bases between them. Germline CDR1 MGHRA, CDR2 YSYEKL. The CDR3 totals 15 residues. The CDR3 bases are TGCGCCAGCAGCCAAGCGGGGAGCGGCACAGATACGCAGTATTTT. It codes for CASSQAGSGTDTQYF.

This clone was recorded a few times. The chain links TRBV14 to TRBJ2-7; D ambiguous. Germline V gene lookup returns CDR1 SGHDN and CDR2 FVKESK. The V gene lost 4 bases and the J gene lost 7 bases, with 14 bases spanning the gap. This CDR3 is built from 13 residues. CDR3 sequence reads: CASSPGRLWEQYF. CDR3 sequence (DNA): TGTGCCAGCAGCCCCGGTAGACTGTGGGAGCAGTACTTC.

The chain uses TRBV19 and TRBJ2-1; 8 bases map to TRBD1. Germline V CDR1 and CDR2: LNHDA, SQIVND (reference sequence). V lost 4 bases and J lost 4; bases outside the gene matches: 6. The CDR3 consists of 15 residues. The CDR3 loop is CASSTGGAVYNEQFF. For the CDR3, the DNA is TGTGCCAGTAGTACAGGGGGCGCGGTTTACAATGAGCAGTTCTTC.

This clone was counted only a few times. This chain uses TRBV28 with TRBJ2-7; 10 nucleotides agree with TRBD1. This CDR3 has 12 amino acids. V lost 9 bases, J lost 6 bases, and 5 bases stayed unmatched. Germline V CDR1 and CDR2: MDHEN, SYDVKM. The CDR3 region is CASYRDRGEQYF. The CDR3 DNA is TGTGCCAGTTACAGGGACAGGGGCGAGCAGTACTTC.

In this sample, this clone turned up a few times. The rearrangement joins TRBV29-1 to TRBJ1-1; no reliable D call. The CDR3 contains 10 residues. Germline V lookup: CDR1 SQVTM, CDR2 ANQGSEA. Trimming removed 7 bases from V and 4 bases from J, with 7 bases in between. The CDR3 nucleotides read TGCAGCGCCCGAGGCACTGAAGCTTTCTTT. This sequence encodes CSARGTEAFF.

V and J are TRBV29-1 and TRBJ2-2; 8 nucleotides agree with TRBD2. CDR3 length: 16 amino acids. The V gene's germline CDR1 is SQVTM and CDR2 ANQGSEA. V shed 4 bases, J shed 4 bases, and the junction held 11 bases outside the gene matches. CDR3 region: CSVVVLSGKGTGELFF. The CDR3 region has the DNA TGCAGCGTTGTAGTTCTTAGCGGGAAGGGCACCGGGGAGCTGTTTTTT.

The V call is TRBV14, the J call TRBJ2-1; 9 bases line up with TRBD2. Trimming took 4 bases from V and 5 from J; bases not matched to a gene: 6. Germline-derived CDR1 and CDR2 are SGHDN and FVKESK. The CDR3 runs 15 residues. The CDR3 bases are TGTGCCAGCAGCCTTAGCGGGAGAGGGAACAATGAGCAGTTCTTC. Translating it yields CASSLSGRGNNEQFF.

This sequence joins TRBV11-3 and TRBJ2-5; the match to TRBD1 covers 7 bases. Germline CDR1 and CDR2: SGHNT and YENEEA. V lost 1 base to trimming and J lost 2 bases; unmatched junction nucleotides: 4. The CDR3 length is 15 residues. CDR3 nucleotides: TGTGCCAGCAGCTTAGGCCAGGGACAGCAAGAGACCCAGTACTTC. This codes for CASSLGQGQQETQYF.